Below, 3 T cell receptor beta chains from the same sample are listed, as sequenced in a study of blood T cell repertoires in COVID-19 (TCRdb year 2020). Receptors were amplified or captured by the immunoSEQ multiplex PCR assay. TCRdb stores this immuneACCESS table with in-frame sequences only. Part of the clones is absent; in the studies checked, under half of the shortfall reflects unresolved V genes, and no reason is known for the rest. The table for this sample lists roughly 180,000 clones; roughly 76% of them were counted only once. In total, the top ten clones hold approximately 11% of the sample. Material for sequencing was peripheral blood. These receptors were obtained from a woman aged 40 to 50 with COVID-19, enrolled during active disease.

This chain uses TRBV18 with TRBJ1-1; D call uncertain. Germline loops: CDR1 KGHSH, CDR2 LQKENI. The CDR3 covers 17 residues. The V gene lost 3 bases and the J gene lost 1 base, with 18 bases spanning the gap. The CDR3 nucleotides are TGTGCCAGCTCACCTGTGGAGGTCCGGCGTCAGAACACTGAAGCTTTCTTT. Amino acids: CASSPVEVRRQNTEAFF.

The chain combines TRBV6-1 with TRBJ1-4; D is uncertain. This CDR3 comprises 14 residues. The V gene lost 3 bases and the J gene lost 5 bases, with 10 bases spanning the gap. Germline V gene sequence: CDR1 MNHNS, CDR2 SASEGT. The CDR3 nucleotides read TGTGCCAGCAGTGATTGGAGCTCCAATGAAAAACTGTTTTTT. Translating it yields CASSDWSSNEKLFF.

CDR3 coding DNA: TGTGCCAGCAGTGACACCTACGAGACCCAGTACTTC. Its protein product is CASSDTYETQYF. The J gene is TRBJ2-5, the V gene TRBV27; D ambiguous. The CDR3 runs 12 residues. V lost 5 bases and J lost 5, with 9 bases in between. Germline CDR1 reads MNHEY; CDR2 reads SMNVEV (reference sequence).